One sample yielded the 9 T cell receptor beta chains listed below, sequenced in a study of cytomegalovirus exposure and HLA in healthy donors. Primers: 60 Vbeta forward and 13 Jbeta reverse. Assay used: immunoSEQ multiplex PCR; TCRdb lists only in-frame clones, some missing. Its table lists roughly 73,000 clones. The material sequenced was PBMCs. All receptors come from a female donor in good health and CMV-seropositive.

The chain recombines TRBV6-4 with TRBJ2-7; a possible D gene is TRBD2 (6 bases). This CDR3 is 13 amino acids long. V was clipped by 8 bases and J by 5 bases, with 16 bases between them. CDR1 and CDR2 from the germline V gene are MRHNA and SNTAGT. The CDR3: CASPEGNYDEQYF. DNA for the CDR3: TGTGCCAGCCCGGAGGGAAACTACGACGAGCAGTACTTC.

This chain connects TRBV28 to TRBJ2-7; 9 bases map to TRBD1. The V and J ends lost 4 bases and 5 bases, in that order; junction bases with no gene match: 18. The CDR3 extends over 18 amino acids. Germline values: CDR1 MDHEN, CDR2 SYDVKM. CDR3 protein: CASSSSLAGQGKRDEQYF. The CDR3 nucleotides read TGTGCCAGCAGTTCCTCGTTGGCCGGACAGGGGAAAAGGGACGAGCAGTACTTC.

This rearrangement joins TRBV27 to TRBJ2-7; TRBD2 matches at 10 bases. The V and J ends lost 5 bases and 5 bases, in that order; junction bases with no gene match: 6. The CDR3 consists of 14 residues. Germline lookup yields CDR1 MNHEY and CDR2 SMNVEV (reference sequence). The DNA of the CDR3 is TGTGCCAGCAGTCCTAGCGGGAGAGGGAACGAGCAGTACTTC. Residues: CASSPSGRGNEQYF.

The CDR3 region is CASSNQETGWYQETQYF. Here the CDR3 DNA reads TGTGCCAGCAGCAACCAGGAAACTGGGTGGTACCAAGAGACCCAGTACTTC. The rearrangement joins TRBV4-2 to TRBJ2-5; D uncertain. CDR3 length: 17 amino acids. The V gene's germline CDR1 is LGHNA and CDR2 YNFKEQ. V lost 5 bases and J 0 bases, leaving 19 bases between the germline ends.

The V and J genes are TRBV7-2 and TRBJ1-5; D gene ambiguous. CDR3 length equals 14 residues. Trimming left V 0 bases short and J 3 bases short, with 6 bases between. Germline-derived CDR1 and CDR2 are SGHTA and FQGNSA. The CDR3 coding sequence is TGTGCCAGCAGCTTAGCCAGTCCCAATCAGCCCCAGCATTTT. Translation gives CASSLASPNQPQHF.

The V gene is TRBV11-2, the J gene TRBJ1-2; 10 bases are shared with TRBD1. This CDR3 region has 13 residues. Losses at the gene ends were 4 bases for V and 8 bases for J; bases not matched to a gene: 4. Germline V gene lookup returns CDR1 SGHAT and CDR2 FQNNGV. DNA of the CDR3: TGTGCCAGCAGCTACGACAGGGGGCGAGGCTACACCTTC. It translates to CASSYDRGRGYTF. Combining the CDR3 with reference TRBV11-2 and TRBJ1-2 gives the whole variable domain EAGVAQSPRYKIIEKRQSVAFWCNPISGHATLYWYQQILGQGPKLLIQFQNNGVVDDSQLPKDRFSAERLKGVDSTLKIQPAKLEDSAVYLCASSYDRGRGYTFGSGTRLTVV.

The V gene is TRBV7-2, the J gene TRBJ2-3, with 8 bases lining up with TRBD2. The CDR3 consists of 18 residues. CDR1 and CDR2 from the germline V gene are SGHTA and FQGNSA. V shed 5 bases and J 4 bases; nucleotides not matched to a gene: 17. DNA for the CDR3: TGTGCCAGCAGCCTACGTACCGGGAGCGGGGGATTGGCAGATACGCAGTATTTT. Translation: CASSLRTGSGGLADTQYF.

The V call is TRBV7-9, the J call TRBJ1-1; possible D gene TRBD1, 6 bases. The germline CDR1 and CDR2 sequences are SEHNR and FQNEAQ (reference sequence). The CDR3 loop spans 13 amino acids. Trimming took off 10 bases at V and 1 base at J, with 13 bases between the two ends. The chain's CDR3 is CAIVRDTNTEAFF. DNA for the CDR3: TGTGCCATCGTCCGGGACACGAACACTGAAGCTTTCTTT.

The V gene is TRBV15, the J gene TRBJ1-1; 9 nucleotides match TRBD1. CDR1 and CDR2 from the germline V gene are LNHNV and YYDKDF (reference sequence). The J segment lost 4 bases and the V segment lost 0 bases, leaving 3 bases of the junction unmatched. CDR3 length: 15 residues. CDR3 amino acids: CATSRDRQGGTEAFF. The CDR3 nucleotides read TGTGCCACCAGCAGAGATCGACAGGGGGGCACTGAAGCTTTCTTT.